The next 10 T cell receptor beta chains were all read from a single sample in a study of T cell repertoires in cytomegalovirus infection. These TCRs are of unknown antigen specificity. TCRdb used MiXCR to reprocess the reads, holding one entry per CDR3 protein. Of roughly 46,000 distinct CDR3 sequences detected, roughly 22% appear once; the ten largest clones hold approximately 18%. Sequencing input: PBMCs, sequenced either directly or after in vitro stimulation (not recorded which). These TCRs come from a human donor in good health (CMV status not recorded). Some clones in this sample may be carry-over from other donors' samples.

This clonotype showed up just a few times. The junction shows a germline mismatch at one end, possibly a read error. The rearrangement uses TRBV20-1 and TRBJ2-5, with D perhaps matching TRBD2 (7 bases). There are 17 residues in the CDR3. CDR1 DFQATT and CDR2 SNEGSKA come from the germline V gene (reference sequence). CDR3 protein: CSARGGEGPGVGETQYF. The CDR3 DNA reads TGCAGTGCCAGAGGGGGGGAGGGCCCGGGGGTGGGAGAGACCCAGTACTTC.

This clonotype appeared a few times. The chain uses TRBV10-3 and TRBJ2-1, with D maybe TRBD2 (5 bases). This CDR3 comprises 14 residues. Germline V lookup: CDR1 ENHRY, CDR2 SYGVKD. Trimming took 0 bases from V and 9 from J, leaving 12 bases between them. The CDR3 sequence is CAISESRATFEQFF. The CDR3 coding sequence is TGTGCCATCAGTGAGTCGAGGGCTACCTTTGAGCAGTTCTTC.

This clonotype has ten or more counts. CDR3 DNA sequence: TGTGCCAGCAGCCGACAGGGGGTAATTAGAGATGAGCAGTTCTTC. Its protein product is CASSRQGVIRDEQFF. This chain links TRBV7-8 with TRBJ2-1; 9 bases fit TRBD1. With 5 bases clipped from V and 8 bases from J, the junction kept 10 bases outside the gene matches. Germline CDR1 is SGHVS and CDR2 is FQNEAQ. This CDR3 is built from 15 residues.

This clonotype appeared a few times. The CDR3 DNA reads TGCGCCAGCAGCCCAGACCTAGCGGGGCTATACAATGAGCAGTTCTTC. Amino acid sequence: CASSPDLAGLYNEQFF. The rearrangement uses TRBV5-1 and TRBJ2-1, with 9 positions matching TRBD2. CDR1 and CDR2 (germline): SGHRS, YFSETQ. The CDR3 spans 16 residues. V lost 4 bases to trimming and J lost 4 bases; unmatched junction nucleotides: 9.

A note on this clonotype: Given the absence of the conserved phenylalanine or tryptophan at the CDR3 end, a read error is likely. The chain is built from TRBV29-1 and TRBJ2-1, with 12 positions matching TRBD2. Trimming took 0 bases from V and 8 from J; bases not matched to a gene: 8. This CDR3 has 16 residues. The V gene's germline CDR1 is SQVTM and CDR2 ANQGSEA. For the CDR3, the DNA is TGCAGCGTTGAAGATCCGCTAGCGGGGGGGCGGTATGAGCAGTTCATC. It translates to CSVEDPLAGGRYEQFI.

In its sample, this clonotype was seen many times. The chain has TRBV24-1 and TRBJ1-2, with D possibly matching TRBD1 (5 bases). CDR1 and CDR2 from the germline V gene are KGHDR and SFDVKD. The germline V and J ends were trimmed by 5 bases and 6 bases, with 18 bases remaining between them. This CDR3 has 15 amino acids. The CDR3 here is CATSGDYGGFDGYTF. The CDR3 region has the DNA TGTGCCACCAGTGGGGATTACGGGGGGTTCGATGGCTACACCTTC.

This clonotype turned up a few times. The chain's CDR3 is CASSSQSGAFF. The CDR3 DNA sequence: TGTGCCAGCAGTTCTCAATCGGGGGCTTTCTTT. The chain uses TRBV6-2 or TRBV6-3 and TRBJ1-1; D gene ambiguous. Germline lookup yields CDR1 MNHEY and CDR2 SVGEGT. CDR3 length: 11 residues. With 4 bases removed from V and 11 bases from J, the gap between germline ends came to 11 bases.

The genes are TRBV29-1 and TRBJ2-5; D is possibly TRBD1 (6 bases). The CDR3 has 13 residues. Germline V gene data show CDR1 as SQVTM and CDR2 as ANQGSEA. Between the trimmed V and J ends, which lost 4 bases and 0 bases, there was a span of 9 bases. The CDR3 region is CSVVGQNQETQYF. The CDR3 DNA is TGCAGCGTTGTTGGACAGAACCAAGAGACCCAGTACTTC.

CDR3 bases: TGTGCCAGCAGACGCTCGACTAGCGGGAGTTTCTACGAGCAGTACTTC. Translating it yields CASRRSTSGSFYEQYF. This chain joins TRBV5-4 and TRBJ2-7, with TRBD2 identical over 12 bases. The V segment lost 5 bases and the J segment 3 bases; nucleotides outside the gene matches: 9. Germline CDR1 and CDR2: SGHNT and YYREEE (reference sequence). This CDR3 spans 16 amino acids.

The table lists this clonotype with many counts. The V and J genes are TRBV5-5 and TRBJ1-3; D is ambiguous. Germline assignment: CDR1 SGHKS and CDR2 YYEKEE (reference sequence). The CDR3 covers 12 residues. Trimming took 1 base from V and 4 from J, leaving 3 bases between them. The CDR3 is CASSLRGNTIYF. CDR3 coding DNA: TGTGCCAGCAGCTTGAGAGGAAACACCATATATTTT.